This T cell receptor (beta chain) comes out of a study of blood T cell repertoires in COVID-19. The CDR3 runs to 13 residues. V lost 3 bases to trimming and J lost 7 bases, with 12 bases between them. Per the authors' pipeline: Scientists estimated how many nucleated cells there were by amplifying reference gene primers. The protocol was immunoSEQ multiplex PCR, while the TCRdb copy is restricted to in-frame clones and leaves out a portion. That table furnishes V, J and clone size, whereas the DNA furnished D and trimming. The sample carries about 230,000 clones, approximately 80% recorded once. Sequencing was done on a sample of peripheral blood. The V and J genes are TRBV12-3 or TRBV12-4 and TRBJ1-2; possible D gene TRBD1, 5 bases. The TCR was taken from a man aged 40-55 years with acute or convalescent COVID-19. The CDR3 loop is CASSFNRWSGYTF. CDR3 sequence (DNA): TGTGCCAGCAGTTTTAACAGGTGGAGTGGCTACACCTTC.